The clone carrying this T cell receptor (beta chain) was counted only a few times. What it recognizes is unknown. The source of the sample is a study of T-cell memory formation after mild COVID-19. Findings and limits, study-wide: CD4/CD8 balance held among clones contracting day 15 to 85, and later expanders leaned CD4+. The authors left the SARS-CoV-2 specificity of second-wave clones peaking on day 37 unconfirmed.

TCR alpha and TCR beta cDNA libraries with sample barcodes and UMIs came from 5'RACE using constant-segment primers. TCRdb called the 5' RACE reads again in MiXCR, with one record for every CDR3 protein. Of more than 400,000 distinct CDR3 sequences listed, around a sixth are singletons. From germline, CDR1 is SNHLY and CDR2 FYNNEI. V dropped 1 base and J dropped 4 bases, with 14 bases sitting between them. The CDR3 contains 16 residues. V gene TRBV2 combines with J gene TRBJ1-5, with D maybe TRBD1 (6 bases). Sequencing used PBMCs or a T cell subset sorted from them (not recorded which). This sequence originates from an adult woman who had mild COVID-19 (a few samples of this study predate the infection). Cell type and time point are not known. In nucleotides, the CDR3 is TGTGCCAGCAGTGAAGAGAGGACAGCGTGGAATCAGCCCCAGCATTTT. The encoded protein is CASSEERTAWNQPQHF. Using reference TRBV2 and TRBJ1-5 for the parts outside the CDR3, the full variable domain is EPEVTQTPSHQVTQMGQEVILRCVPISNHLYFYWYRQILGQKVEFLVSFYNNEISEKSEIFDDQFSVERPDGSNFTLKIRSTKLEDSAMYFCASSEERTAWNQPQHFGDGTRLSIL.